These T cell receptor beta chains were read from a single sample in a study of beta chain features in type 1 diabetes. Assay: immunoSEQ multiplex PCR; the TCRdb copy retains only in-frame clones and omits some. The table shows some 350,000 clones, with 8% to 10% occurring only once. The sequencing sample was made of central memory CD4+ T cells from blood. The receptor source for this set is a man aged 25-40 years with type 1 diabetes. The CDR3 runs from the conserved cysteine through the conserved F or W. Each record gives: clone size, V gene, J gene, D gene, CDR3 DNA, CDR3 protein. A D gene is named only where the DNA matches it firmly. A row's size may be missing; if present it is once, few, many or a size class.

size: NA
V: TRBV6-5
J: TRBJ1-5
D: NA
DNA: TGTGCCAGCAGCAAAACAGAAATCAATCAGCCCCAGCATTTT
CDR3: CASSKTEINQPQHF

size: NA
V: TRBV9
J: TRBJ1-5
D: NA
DNA: TGTGCCAGCAGCGGCGGACAGTGGGATAGCAATCAGCCCCAGCATTTT
CDR3: CASSGGQWDSNQPQHF

size: few
V: TRBV7-8
J: TRBJ1-4
D: NA
DNA: TGTGCCAGCAGCTGGGGCCAGAATGAAAAACTGTTTTTT
CDR3: CASSWGQNEKLFF

size: NA
V: TRBV28
J: TRBJ2-3
D: TRBD1
DNA: TGTGCCAGCAGGAGACCCACAGGGGGCGGTGCAGATACGCAGTATTTT
CDR3: CASRRPTGGGADTQYF

size: few
V: TRBV11-2
J: TRBJ2-2
D: NA
DNA: TGTGCCAGCAGCTTAAGCCCTGGGGGCAAAACCGGGGAGCTGTTTTTT
CDR3: CASSLSPGGKTGELFF

size: few
V: TRBV5-1
J: TRBJ2-5
D: NA
DNA: TGCGCCAGTCTGAGGGGAGTAGGGAGACAAGAGACCCAGTACTTC
CDR3: CASLRGVGRQETQYF

size: NA
V: TRBV19
J: TRBJ2-1
D: TRBD2
DNA: TGTGCCAGTAGTATAACGCCTAGCGGGAGATTCGTCTACAATGAGCAGTTCTTC
CDR3: CASSITPSGRFVYNEQFF

size: many
V: TRBV10-3
J: TRBJ2-5
D: TRBD1
DNA: TGTGCCATCAGTGACTTCCTGACAGGGTCTCAGGAGACCCAGTACTTC
CDR3: CAISDFLTGSQETQYF

size: few
V: TRBV4-1
J: TRBJ1-5
D: NA
DNA: TGCGCCAGCAGCCGGGAACCAGGGGCATATAGCAATCAGCCCCAGCATTTT
CDR3: CASSREPGAYSNQPQHF

size: many
V: TRBV7-2
J: TRBJ2-3
D: NA
DNA: TGTGCCAGCAGCTCGCGGGCGGGGTCAGATACGCAGTATTTT
CDR3: CASSSRAGSDTQYF

size: NA
V: TRBV2
J: TRBJ2-5
D: NA
DNA: TGTGCCAGCGCCTACCTTATGGACCAAGAGACCCAGTACTTC
CDR3: CASAYLMDQETQYF

size: NA
V: TRBV7-8
J: TRBJ2-3
D: NA
DNA: TGTGCCAGCAGCTTGAAGCACGGGATCTCTAGCACAGATACGCAGTATTTT
CDR3: CASSLKHGISSTDTQYF

size: NA
V: TRBV5-4
J: TRBJ2-3
D: TRBD1
DNA: TGTGCCAGCAGCCCCGCCCGGGACAGAGGCACAGATACGCAGTATTTT
CDR3: CASSPARDRGTDTQYF

size: many
V: TRBV5-1
J: TRBJ2-7
D: NA
DNA: TGCGCCAGCAGCCAAGGACAGTACGAGCAGTACTTC
CDR3: CASSQGQYEQYF

size: few
V: TRBV11-2
J: TRBJ1-2
D: TRBD1
DNA: TGTGCCAGCAGCCCGACGGCCAGCGCGGGACAGGGGAAGGGCTACACCTTC
CDR3: CASSPTASAGQGKGYTF

size: NA
V: TRBV9
J: TRBJ2-2
D: NA
DNA: TGTGCCAGCAGCGTAGTACAGGGCGGGGAGCTGTTTTTT
CDR3: CASSVVQGGELFF

size: few
V: TRBV2
J: TRBJ1-2
D: NA
DNA: TGTGCCAGCAGTGAGAGAGGGGGATATGGCTACACCTTC
CDR3: CASSERGGYGYTF

size: NA
V: TRBV4-1
J: TRBJ2-2
D: TRBD2
DNA: TGCGCCAGCAGCCAACGCTCTAGCGGGAGTGACACCGGGGAGCTGTTTTTT
CDR3: CASSQRSSGSDTGELFF

size: few
V: TRBV29-1
J: TRBJ2-5
D: NA
DNA: TGCAGCGTTGAGGAACAGGGAGGGGAGACCCAGTACTTC
CDR3: CSVEEQGGETQYF

size: few
V: TRBV6-6
J: TRBJ1-1
D: TRBD1
DNA: TGTGCCAGCAGTTACACAGGGGGCGGGAACACTGAAGCTTTCTTT
CDR3: CASSYTGGGNTEAFF

size: NA
V: TRBV4-3
J: TRBJ1-4
D: TRBD1
DNA: TGCGCCAGCAGCCAAGGTGCCCGGACAGGGTCTGCAACTAATGAAAAACTGTTTTTT
CDR3: CASSQGARTGSATNEKLFF

size: few
V: TRBV7-2
J: TRBJ2-5
D: NA
DNA: TGTGCCAGCACCCCAAGCTGGACCCAGTACTTC
CDR3: CASTPSWTQYF

size: many
V: TRBV5-4
J: TRBJ1-2
D: NA
DNA: TGTGCCAGCATCCCTCATGGGCAGGACTATGGCTACACCTTC
CDR3: CASIPHGQDYGYTF

size: NA
V: TRBV7-9
J: TRBJ2-1
D: NA
DNA: TGTGCCAGCAGCTTACTAATGGGTGAGCAGTTCTTC
CDR3: CASSLLMGEQFF

size: few
V: TRBV10-3
J: TRBJ2-7
D: NA
DNA: TGTGCCATCAGTGAGTCTACTGGAGACTACGAGCAGTACTTC
CDR3: CAISESTGDYEQYF

size: once
V: TRBV6-5
J: TRBJ1-2
D: NA
DNA: TGTGCCAGCAGTTACGGATCTTTAGGCTATGGCTACACCTTC
CDR3: CASSYGSLGYGYTF

size: many
V: TRBV11-2
J: TRBJ1-1
D: TRBD1
DNA: TGTGCCAGCAGCTTAGGGACAGGGAGGCCGAACACTGAAGCTTTCTTT
CDR3: CASSLGTGRPNTEAFF

size: few
V: TRBV7-2
J: TRBJ2-7
D: TRBD2
DNA: TGTGCCAGCAGCTTTGCTAGCGGGAGCGATATCTCCTACGAGCAGTACTTC
CDR3: CASSFASGSDISYEQYF

size: NA
V: TRBV29-1
J: TRBJ1-2
D: NA
DNA: TGCAGCGCCGGCTATGGCTACACCTTC
CDR3: CSAGYGYTF

size: few
V: TRBV15
J: TRBJ2-7
D: NA
DNA: TGTGCCACCAGCAGAGTCCTTACCGGGATTGTGGAGGAGCAGTACTTC
CDR3: CATSRVLTGIVEEQYF

size: many
V: TRBV6-5
J: TRBJ2-3
D: NA
DNA: TGTGCCAGCAGTTACGGGTCGGACACAGATACGCAGTATTTT
CDR3: CASSYGSDTDTQYF

size: many
V: TRBV19
J: TRBJ1-2
D: TRBD1
DNA: TGTGCCAGTTCCAGGGACAGGGGTAACTATGGCTACACCTTC
CDR3: CASSRDRGNYGYTF

size: NA
V: TRBV19
J: TRBJ2-1
D: NA
DNA: TGTGCCAGTAGTATTATTGGCGGCAATGAGCAGTTCTTC
CDR3: CASSIIGGNEQFF

size: few
V: TRBV29-1
J: TRBJ2-7
D: NA
DNA: TGCAGCGTTGTGGAGGGACCGGTGGGCGAGCAGTACTTC
CDR3: CSVVEGPVGEQYF

size: few
V: TRBV11-3
J: TRBJ2-1
D: TRBD1
DNA: TGTGCCAGCAGCTCGGGGACAGGGGAGGGGAACAATGAGCAGTTCTTC
CDR3: CASSSGTGEGNNEQFF

size: NA
V: TRBV30
J: TRBJ2-3
D: NA
DNA: TGTGCCTGGAGTGGAATGGCTAGCGGCACAGATACGCAGTATTTT
CDR3: CAWSGMASGTDTQYF